Each of the 20 T cell receptor beta chains below was sequenced from the same sample in a study of blood T cells in healthy people across ages (dated by TCRdb to between 2015 and 2017). Library creation used 5' RACE. TCRdb names Illumina HiSeq 2500 as the instrument used. The second PCR ran for roughly 7 to 11 cycles and used a J-beta primer mix along with a sample-barcoded 5' primer. In-frame beta chains were kept once TCRdb had trimmed the public reads at Q25 with fastp and called clones with MiXCR. Entries that share a CDR3 protein sequence are merged under the most common genes and DNA. Within this sample are 550,000 to 700,000 distinct CDR3 sequences, with roughly 28% of them counted one time only. About 18% of the sample rests with the top ten. Sequenced sample: blood. The receptors derive from a woman in her 70s in good health.

The rearrangement uses TRBV7-8 and TRBJ1-2, with unresolved D. Germline CDR1 SGHVS, CDR2 FQNEAQ. CDR3 size: 14 residues. V gave up 2 bases and J gave up 4 bases, with 11 bases separating them. CDR3 loop: CASSLSLGGYGYTF. Here the CDR3 DNA reads TGTGCCAGCAGCTTAAGTTTGGGTGGCTATGGCTACACCTTC.

The chain recombines TRBV4-3 with TRBJ2-1, with 8 bases aligning to TRBD2. The CDR3 contains 17 residues. J gave up 0 bases and V 4 bases, and 8 bases lay outside the gene matches. Germline V gives CDR1 LGHNA, CDR2 YSLEER. The CDR3 nucleotides read TGCGCCAGCAGCCGGGCTAGCGGGTTGAGCTCCTACAATGAGCAGTTCTTC. This encodes CASSRASGLSSYNEQFF.

The chain recombines TRBV9 with TRBJ2-6; D uncertain. With 0 bases removed from V and 1 base from J, the gap between germline ends came to 8 bases. The germline gives CDR1 SGDLS, CDR2 YYNGEE. The CDR3 is made up of 16 amino acids. Here the CDR3 DNA reads TGTGCCAGCAGCGTAGCTACGTTTTCTGGGGCCAACGTCCTGACTTTC. It specifies CASSVATFSGANVLTF.

This clonotype has just a few counts. J is TRBJ2-7 and V is TRBV4-2; D possibly corresponds to TRBD2 (7 bases). The CDR3 consists of 18 residues. Trimming cost V 3 bases and J 0 bases, with 21 bases left between them. Germline-derived CDR1 and CDR2 are LGHNA and YNFKEQ. This chain's CDR3 is CASSQRLSGGSSSYEQYF. In DNA, the CDR3 is TGTGCCAGCAGCCAGAGACTGTCGGGGGGCTCGAGCTCCTACGAGCAGTACTTC.

The J gene is TRBJ1-4, the V gene TRBV4-2, with D unclear. CDR1 is LGHNA, CDR2 YNFKEQ, per germline. CDR3 length: 16 residues. The germline V and J ends were trimmed by 6 bases and 0 bases, with 14 bases remaining between them. The CDR3, as DNA: TGTGCCAGCAGTTCCTCGATGGACGCAACTAATGAAAAACTGTTTTTT. As protein: CASSSSMDATNEKLFF.

This clonotype was counted between two and nine times. The V call is TRBV5-5, the J call TRBJ2-1, with 10 positions matching TRBD2. V gave up 4 bases and J gave up 1 base; unmatched junction bases: 11. CDR3 length equals 18 residues. CDR1 SGHKS and CDR2 YYEKEE come from the germline V gene (reference sequence). CDR3 sequence: CASSPPGAGGFSYNEQFF. The CDR3 DNA follows: TGTGCCAGCAGCCCCCCCGGAGCGGGGGGGTTTTCCTACAATGAGCAGTTCTTC.

The genes are TRBV5-1 and TRBJ2-3; a weak D match, TRBD2 (6 bases). This CDR3 is built from 14 residues. Looked up from germline, CDR1 is SGHRS and CDR2 is YFSETQ. Trimming pared 4 bases from V and 5 bases from J, leaving 14 bases between. The CDR3 bases are TGCGCCAGCAGCAACCGGATGGGGGGAGATACGCAGTATTTT. This gives the protein CASSNRMGGDTQYF. Using reference TRBV5-1 and TRBJ2-3 for the parts outside the CDR3, the full variable domain is KAGVTQTPRYLIKTRGQQVTLSCSPISGHRSVSWYQQTPGQGLQFLFEYFSETQRNKGNFPGRFSGRQFSNSRSEMNVSTLELGDSALYLCASSNRMGGDTQYFGPGTRLTVL.

There are a few counts of this clonotype. The chain combines TRBV4-2 with TRBJ2-6; 11 bases line up with TRBD2. V was pared by 4 bases and J by 0 bases, with 8 bases of the junction left unmatched. Germline CDR1 LGHNA, CDR2 YNFKEQ. The CDR3 runs 19 residues. This CDR3 reads CASSPLAGGSDSGANVLTF. DNA for the CDR3: TGTGCCAGCAGCCCGTTAGCGGGGGGGTCTGACTCTGGGGCCAACGTCCTGACTTTC.

The J gene is TRBJ2-7, the V gene TRBV9; the match to TRBD1 covers 9 bases. The J segment lost 7 bases and the V segment lost 4 bases, leaving 15 bases of the junction unmatched. Germline values: CDR1 SGDLS, CDR2 YYNGEE. The CDR3 spans 16 residues. The CDR3 reads CASSPRAGTGLWEQYF. CDR3 DNA sequence: TGTGCCAGCAGCCCCAGGGCCGGGACAGGGTTGTGGGAGCAGTACTTC.

The chain carries TRBV15 and TRBJ2-4; weak D call: TRBD2 (6 bases). The CDR3 has 16 amino acids. The V end lost 3 bases, the J end lost 4 bases, and 16 bases lay between the germline ends. Germline lookup yields CDR1 LNHNV and CDR2 YYDKDF (reference sequence). The DNA of the CDR3 is TGTGCCACCAGCAGCGATAGGAGGGGACCAAAAAACATTCAGTACTTC. This gives the protein CATSSDRRGPKNIQYF.

The chain uses TRBV9 and TRBJ2-1; tentative D call: TRBD2 (7 bases). The ends were cut back, 3 bases at V and 3 bases at J, with 16 bases in the middle. The CDR3 contains 16 residues. Germline assignment: CDR1 SGDLS and CDR2 YYNGEE. CDR3 sequence reads: CASSAYRAGDYNEQFF. In DNA form, the CDR3 reads TGTGCCAGCAGCGCCTACAGGGCGGGGGACTACAATGAGCAGTTCTTC. The full variable domain, completed using reference TRBV9 and TRBJ2-1, is DSGVTQTPKHLITATGQRVTLRCSPRSGDLSVYWYQQSLDQGLQFLIQYYNGEERAKGNILERFSAQQFPDLHSELNLSSLELGDSALYFCASSAYRAGDYNEQFFGPGTRLTVL.

The rearrangement links TRBV12-3 or TRBV12-4 to TRBJ1-1; 9 bases align to TRBD1. The length of the CDR3 is 16 residues. The J segment lost 4 bases and the V segment lost 5 bases, leaving 11 bases of the junction unmatched. The DNA for the CDR3 is TGTGCCAGCAGTCCGGGGGGGACAGGGACTATCACTGAAGCTTTCTTT. This gives the protein CASSPGGTGTITEAFF.

V is TRBV7-9 and J is TRBJ2-3; D gene ambiguous. Trimming shortened V by 1 base and J by 2 bases, and 10 bases separated the two germline ends. CDR1 SEHNR and CDR2 FQNEAQ come from the germline V gene (reference sequence). This CDR3 contains 15 residues. The CDR3, as DNA: TGTGCCAGCAGCTTAGTACTTTCCGTCACAGATACGCAGTATTTT. Amino acids: CASSLVLSVTDTQYF.

This clonotype turned up a few times. The chain carries TRBV10-3 and TRBJ2-7; 8 bases line up with TRBD1. The CDR3 is 15 residues long. V shed 5 bases and J 3 bases; nucleotides not matched to a gene: 9. Germline V gene lookup returns CDR1 ENHRY and CDR2 SYGVKD. CDR3 coding DNA: TGTGCCATCAGTCTAGGGACAGGAAAAGACTACGAGCAGTACTTC. As protein: CAISLGTGKDYEQYF.

This clonotype was counted only a few times. A much larger clonotype is one base distant, so this may be a read error. The rearrangement links TRBV11-2 to TRBJ2-4; weak D call: TRBD2 (5 bases). Germline CDR1 is SGHAT and CDR2 is FQNNGV. This CDR3 has 15 residues. V lost 0 bases to trimming and J lost 8 bases, with 14 bases between them. CDR3: CASSLDQTEGDIQYF. CDR3 in DNA: TGTGCCAGCAGCTTAGATCAAACAGAGGGAGACATTCAGTACTTC.

The CDR3: CASAGLAGIQETQYF. CDR3 nucleotide sequence: TGCGCCAGCGCAGGACTAGCGGGGATCCAAGAGACCCAGTACTTC. The chain carries TRBV5-1 and TRBJ2-5; 12 positions match TRBD2. Trimming cost V 7 bases and J 1 base; bases outside gene matches: 5. Germline CDR1 SGHRS, CDR2 YFSETQ. CDR3 size: 15 residues.

The chain is built from TRBV3-1 and TRBJ2-4; D unresolved. Trimming stripped 1 base from V and 4 bases from J, with 11 bases between. This CDR3 has 15 residues. Germline loops: CDR1 LGHDT, CDR2 YNNKEL (reference sequence). The CDR3 DNA is TGTGCCAGCAGCCAAGTCCCTTCTACAAAAAACATTCAGTACTTC. As protein: CASSQVPSTKNIQYF.

The chain links TRBV11-2 to TRBJ2-4, with D tentatively TRBD1 or TRBD2 (6 bases each). The V gene's germline CDR1 is SGHAT and CDR2 FQNNGV. Deletions cut 0 bases from V and 6 bases from J, with 12 bases between. The length of the CDR3 is 15 residues. CDR3 nucleotide sequence: TGTGCCAGCAGCTTAGAACGAGGGGGAGGAAACATTCAGTACTTC. Translating it yields CASSLERGGGNIQYF.

In the case of this clonotype: A read error may produce the germline difference seen at one junction end. The rearrangement joins TRBV15 to TRBJ1-2; D not resolved. CDR1 is LNHNV, CDR2 YYDKDF, per germline (reference sequence). This CDR3 has 16 residues. Written as DNA, the CDR3 is TGTGCCACCAGCTCCTCGGGCCGAAACCCGTTTTATGGCTACGCCTTC. Its protein is CATSSSGRNPFYGYAF.

This clonotype was recorded a few times. The V call is TRBV3-1, the J call TRBJ1-2; maybe TRBD1 (6 bases). The CDR3 covers 15 residues. Germline V lookup: CDR1 LGHDT, CDR2 YNNKEL (reference sequence). Trimming took off 2 bases at V and 6 bases at J, with 16 bases between the two ends. Here the CDR3 reads CASSQTAGAVHGYTF. DNA for the CDR3: TGTGCCAGCAGCCAAACGGCAGGGGCGGTCCATGGCTACACCTTC.